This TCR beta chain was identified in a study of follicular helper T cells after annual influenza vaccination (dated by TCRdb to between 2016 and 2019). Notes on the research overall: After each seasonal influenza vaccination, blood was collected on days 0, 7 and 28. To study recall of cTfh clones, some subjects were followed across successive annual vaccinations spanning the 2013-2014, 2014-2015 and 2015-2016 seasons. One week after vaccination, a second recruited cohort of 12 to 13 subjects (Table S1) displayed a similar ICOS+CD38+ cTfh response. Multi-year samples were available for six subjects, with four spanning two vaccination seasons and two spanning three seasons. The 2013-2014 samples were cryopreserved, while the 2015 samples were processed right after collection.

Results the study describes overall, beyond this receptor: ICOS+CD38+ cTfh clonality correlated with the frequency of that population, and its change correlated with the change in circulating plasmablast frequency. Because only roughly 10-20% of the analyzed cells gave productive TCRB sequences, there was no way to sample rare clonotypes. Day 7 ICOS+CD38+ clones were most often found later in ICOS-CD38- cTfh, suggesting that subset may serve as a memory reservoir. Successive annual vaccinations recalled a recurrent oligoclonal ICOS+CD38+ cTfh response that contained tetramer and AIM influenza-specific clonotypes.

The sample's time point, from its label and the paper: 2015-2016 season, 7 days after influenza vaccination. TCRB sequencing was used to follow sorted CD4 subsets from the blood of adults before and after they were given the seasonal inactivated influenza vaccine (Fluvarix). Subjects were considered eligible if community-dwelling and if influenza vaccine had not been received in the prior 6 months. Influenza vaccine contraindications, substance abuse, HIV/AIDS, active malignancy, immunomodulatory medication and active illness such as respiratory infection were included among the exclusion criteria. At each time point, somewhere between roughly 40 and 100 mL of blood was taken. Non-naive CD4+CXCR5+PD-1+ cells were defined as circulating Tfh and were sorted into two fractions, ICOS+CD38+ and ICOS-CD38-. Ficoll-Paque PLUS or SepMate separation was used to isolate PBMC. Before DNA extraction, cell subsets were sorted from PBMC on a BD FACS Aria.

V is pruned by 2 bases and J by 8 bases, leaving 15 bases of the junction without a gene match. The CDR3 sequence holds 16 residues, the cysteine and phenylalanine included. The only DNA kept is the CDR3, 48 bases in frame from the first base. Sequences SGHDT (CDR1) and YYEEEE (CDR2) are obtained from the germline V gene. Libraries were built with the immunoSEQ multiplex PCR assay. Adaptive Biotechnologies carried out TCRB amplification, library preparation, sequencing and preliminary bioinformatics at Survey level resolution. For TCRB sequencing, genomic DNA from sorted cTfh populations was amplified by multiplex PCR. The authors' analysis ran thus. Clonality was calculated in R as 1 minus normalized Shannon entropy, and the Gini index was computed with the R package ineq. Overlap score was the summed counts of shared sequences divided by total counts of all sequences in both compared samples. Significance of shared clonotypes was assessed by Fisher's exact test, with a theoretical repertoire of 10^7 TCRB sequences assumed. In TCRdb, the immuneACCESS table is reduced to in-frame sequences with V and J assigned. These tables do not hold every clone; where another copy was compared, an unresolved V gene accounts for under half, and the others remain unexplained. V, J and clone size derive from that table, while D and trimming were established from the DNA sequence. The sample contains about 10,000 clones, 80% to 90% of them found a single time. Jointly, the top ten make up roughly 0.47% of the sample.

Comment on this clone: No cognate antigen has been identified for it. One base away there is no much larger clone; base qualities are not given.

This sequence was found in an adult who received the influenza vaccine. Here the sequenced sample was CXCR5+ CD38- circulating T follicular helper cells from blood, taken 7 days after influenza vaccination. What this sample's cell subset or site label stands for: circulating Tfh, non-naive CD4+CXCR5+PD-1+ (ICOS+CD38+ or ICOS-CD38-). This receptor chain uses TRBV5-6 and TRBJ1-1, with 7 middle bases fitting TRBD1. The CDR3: CASSFWEARTGREAFF. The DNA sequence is TGTGCCAGCAGCTTTTGGGAGGCTAGGACAGGCCGAGAAGCTTTCTTT.